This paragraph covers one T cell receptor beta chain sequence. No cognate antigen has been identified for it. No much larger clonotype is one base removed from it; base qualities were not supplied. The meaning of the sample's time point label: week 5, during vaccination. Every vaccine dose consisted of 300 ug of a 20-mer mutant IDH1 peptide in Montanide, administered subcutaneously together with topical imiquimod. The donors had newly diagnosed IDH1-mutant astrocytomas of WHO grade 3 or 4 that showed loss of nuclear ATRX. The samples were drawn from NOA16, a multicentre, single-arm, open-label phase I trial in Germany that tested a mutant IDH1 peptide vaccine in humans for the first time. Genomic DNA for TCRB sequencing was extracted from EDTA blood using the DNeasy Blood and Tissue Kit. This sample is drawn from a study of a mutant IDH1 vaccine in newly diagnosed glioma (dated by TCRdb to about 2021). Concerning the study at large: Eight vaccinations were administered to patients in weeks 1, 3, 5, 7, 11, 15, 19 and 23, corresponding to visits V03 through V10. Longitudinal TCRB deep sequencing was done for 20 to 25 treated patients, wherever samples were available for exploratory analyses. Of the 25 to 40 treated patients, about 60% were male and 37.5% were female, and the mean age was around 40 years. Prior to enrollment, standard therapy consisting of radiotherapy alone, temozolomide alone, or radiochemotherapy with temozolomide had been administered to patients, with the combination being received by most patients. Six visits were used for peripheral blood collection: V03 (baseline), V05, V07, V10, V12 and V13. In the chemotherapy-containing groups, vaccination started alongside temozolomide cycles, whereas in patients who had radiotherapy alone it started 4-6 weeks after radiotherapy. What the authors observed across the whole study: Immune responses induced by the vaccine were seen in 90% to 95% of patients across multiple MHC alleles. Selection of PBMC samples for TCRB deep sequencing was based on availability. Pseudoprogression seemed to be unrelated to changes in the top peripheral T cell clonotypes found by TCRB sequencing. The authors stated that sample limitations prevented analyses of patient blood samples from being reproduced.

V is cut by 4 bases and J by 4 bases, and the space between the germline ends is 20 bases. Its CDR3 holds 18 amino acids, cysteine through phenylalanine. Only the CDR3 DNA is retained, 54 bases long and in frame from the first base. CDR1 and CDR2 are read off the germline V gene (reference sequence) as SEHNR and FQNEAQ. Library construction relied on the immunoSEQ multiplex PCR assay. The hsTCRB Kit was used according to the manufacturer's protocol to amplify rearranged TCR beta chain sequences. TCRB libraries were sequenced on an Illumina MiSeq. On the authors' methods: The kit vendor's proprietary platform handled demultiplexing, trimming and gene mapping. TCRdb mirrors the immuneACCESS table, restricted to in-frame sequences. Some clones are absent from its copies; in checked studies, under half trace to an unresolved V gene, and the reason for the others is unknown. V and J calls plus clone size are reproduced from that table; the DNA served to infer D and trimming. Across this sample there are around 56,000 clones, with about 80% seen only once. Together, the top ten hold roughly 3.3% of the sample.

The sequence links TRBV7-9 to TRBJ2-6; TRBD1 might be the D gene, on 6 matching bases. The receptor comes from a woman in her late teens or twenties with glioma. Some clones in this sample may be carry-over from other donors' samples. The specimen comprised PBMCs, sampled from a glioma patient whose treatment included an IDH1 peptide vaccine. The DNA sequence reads TGTGCCAGCAGCTCTAGCTCAGGGGCGTTCATCGGGGCCAACGTCCTGACTTTC. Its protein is CASSSSSGAFIGANVLTF.